In this sample, the clone carrying this T cell receptor (beta chain) turned up once. TCRdb's copy holds only in-frame clones and misses some; the assay was immunoSEQ multiplex PCR. The table records 160,000 or so clones, over 85% of them present only once. This specimen belongs to a study of control samples from healthy donors and cancer patients. The ends were cut back, 6 bases at V and 3 bases at J, with 10 bases in the middle. Germline V gene sequence: CDR1 MNHEY, CDR2 SVGAGI. The CDR3 is 13 residues long. This sequence joins TRBV6-5 and TRBJ2-3, with D hard to call. The sequencing sample was made of blood. The TCR originated in a woman aged 40 to 55 in good health. CDR3 residues: CASSVPSTDTQYF. CDR3 DNA sequence: TGTGCCAGCAGCGTCCCTTCGACAGATACGCAGTATTTT.